A single sample is the source of the 8 T cell receptor beta chains below, sequenced in a study of T cell repertoires in cytomegalovirus infection. TCRdb independently ran MiXCR on the reads; one entry per CDR3 protein. The sample lists 200,000 or so distinct CDR3 sequences; under 25% were seen once. The sequenced sample was PBMCs. These receptor sequences come from a human donor in good health (CMV status not recorded). Some clones in this sample may be carry-over from other donors' samples.

This clonotype was seen a handful of times. V gene TRBV6-1 combines with J gene TRBJ2-3, with 11 bases matching TRBD2. J lost 2 bases, V lost 5 bases, and 12 bases had no gene match. This CDR3 region has 18 residues. Germline V gene data show CDR1 as MNHNS and CDR2 as SASEGT. The CDR3 DNA reads TGTGCCAGCAGTTCCTCCCCCTTAGCGGGGGGGATCACAGATACGCAGTATTTT. It is translated as CASSSSPLAGGITDTQYF.

This clonotype was picked up many times. The V and J genes are TRBV28 and TRBJ2-7, with 10 positions matching TRBD2. The germline V gene encodes CDR1 MDHEN and CDR2 SYDVKM. The ends lost 6 bases at V and 0 bases at J; junction bases unmatched: 5. This CDR3 comprises 15 residues. The chain's CDR3 is CASREGLASSYEQYF. The CDR3 bases are TGTGCCAGCAGAGAGGGACTAGCGAGCTCCTACGAGCAGTACTTC.

This clonotype was detected many times. The chain uses TRBV7-2 and TRBJ2-5; no firm D call. Germline V gives CDR1 SGHTA, CDR2 FQGNSA. The CDR3 consists of 11 residues. The germline V and J ends were trimmed by 3 bases and 1 base, with 0 bases remaining between them. The CDR3 DNA is TGTGCCAGCAGCTTCCAAGAGACCCAGTACTTC. Translation: CASSFQETQYF.

This chain's CDR3 is CASGVAGANTGELFF. The CDR3, as DNA: TGTGCCAGCGGGGTAGCGGGGGCGAACACCGGGGAGCTGTTTTTT. V usage is TRBV6-1 and J usage is TRBJ2-2; 9 nucleotides line up with TRBD2. Germline CDR1 and CDR2: MNHNS and SASEGT. Germline trimming cut 8 bases from V and 0 bases from J; bases unmatched to any gene: 4. This CDR3 has 15 residues.

The sample holds a few counts of this clonotype. The rearrangement uses TRBV6-5 and TRBJ2-1; 12 bases fit TRBD2. V trimming: 6 bases; J trimming: 6 bases; junction bases outside the gene matches: 6. The germline CDR1 and CDR2 sequences are MNHEY and SVGAGI. This CDR3 spans 15 amino acids. The CDR3 nucleotides are TGTGCCAGCAGCCCCGGACTAGCGGGAATCAATGAGCAGTTCTTC. This sequence encodes CASSPGLAGINEQFF.

This rearrangement joins TRBV20-1 to TRBJ1-2; D is ambiguous. The CDR3 extends over 14 amino acids. Per the germline V gene, CDR1 is DFQATT and CDR2 is SNEGSKA (reference sequence). The V and J ends lost 4 bases and 1 base respectively, with 13 bases between them. CDR3 sequence reads: CSATHGSDNYGYTF. The CDR3 nucleotides are TGCAGTGCTACCCACGGGTCAGATAACTATGGCTACACCTTC.

This clonotype was counted many times. The gene calls are TRBV5-1 and TRBJ2-2; 7 nucleotides match TRBD1. V shed 0 bases and J 0 bases; nucleotides not matched to a gene: 5. This CDR3 has 17 amino acids. Germline values: CDR1 SGHRS, CDR2 YFSETQ. In nucleotides, the CDR3 is TGCGCCAGCAGCTTGGTTCGGGACAGCGCGAACACCGGGGAGCTGTTTTTT. Amino acid sequence: CASSLVRDSANTGELFF.

The V and J genes are TRBV4-3 and TRBJ1-2; tentative D call: TRBD1 (5 bases). V was shortened by 0 bases and J by 5 bases, with 13 bases between the two germline ends. CDR3 length equals 15 residues. Germline V gives CDR1 LGHNA, CDR2 YSLEER. For the CDR3, the DNA is TGCGCCAGCAGCCAAGACAAGGGGAGGGGTTATGGCTACACCTTC. As protein: CASSQDKGRGYGYTF.